This is a list of T cell receptor beta chains from one sample in a study of Ad26.COV2.S vaccination and SARS-CoV-2 variants. This table comes from immunoSEQ multiplex PCR, and its TCRdb copy is limited to in-frame clones, with some not included. The profile shows a few hundred thousand clones, around 90% of them singletons. This specimen consisted of peripheral blood, obtained in a trial of Ad26.COV2.S vaccine versus placebo. Receptors were obtained from a person between 18 and 65 years old who received the Ad26.COV2.S COVID-19 vaccine or a placebo. CDR3s include the opening cysteine and the closing phenylalanine or tryptophan. A D gene is named only where the DNA matches it firmly. The size field is filled for only some rows; it gives once, few, many or a size class.

NA	TRBJ1-1	14	TRBV6-2/TRBV6-3	NA	CASSAPGTNTEAFF	TGTGCCAGCAGTGCGCCGGGGACGAACACTGAAGCTTTCTTT
NA	TRBJ1-2	14	TRBV27	NA	CASSLTGNNYGYTF	TGTGCCAGCAGTTTAACAGGGAATAACTATGGCTACACCTTC
NA	TRBJ2-5	16	TRBV15	NA	CATSTGGQGLTETQYF	TGTGCCACCAGCACAGGAGGGCAGGGGCTTACAGAGACCCAGTACTTC
once	TRBJ1-1	12	TRBV6-2/TRBV6-3	NA	CASSQGYTEAFF	TGTGCCAGCAGCCAGGGTTACACTGAAGCTTTCTTT
NA	TRBJ2-7	11	TRBV29-1	NA	CSVEARYEQYF	TGCAGCGTTGAGGCACGATACGAGCAGTACTTC
NA	TRBJ2-7	15	TRBV7-2	TRBD2	CASSSLAGGTYEQYF	TGTGCCAGCAGCTCACTAGCGGGAGGTACCTACGAGCAGTACTTC
NA	TRBJ2-7	13	TRBV6-5	NA	CASERKQSYEQYF	TGTGCCAGCGAAAGGAAACAGTCCTACGAGCAGTACTTC
once	TRBJ2-7	15	TRBV3-1/TRBV3-2	NA	CASSQDQSPLYEQYF	TGTGCCAGCAGCCAAGATCAATCCCCTTTGTATGAGCAGTACTTC
once	TRBJ1-2	14	TRBV27	NA	CASSSRPGESGYTF	TGTGCCAGCAGTTCTCGTCCGGGGGAAAGTGGCTACACCTTC
NA	TRBJ2-5	15	TRBV28	NA	CASSTFGGPGETQYF	TGTGCCAGCAGCACCTTCGGAGGGCCGGGAGAGACCCAGTACTTC
NA	TRBJ1-1	16	TRBV19	TRBD1	CASSPGTGGYYTEAFF	TGTGCCAGTAGTCCCGGGACAGGGGGCTATTACACTGAAGCTTTCTTT
NA	TRBJ1-2	15	TRBV4-1	TRBD1	CASSQGTGVGYGYTF	TGCGCCAGCAGCCAGGGGACAGGGGTAGGGTATGGCTACACCTTC
NA	TRBJ1-5	15	TRBV2	NA	CASSQGRYSNQPQHF	TGTGCCAGCAGTCAGGGTAGATATAGCAATCAGCCCCAGCATTTT
NA	TRBJ1-5	12	TRBV28	NA	CASSQGRQPQHF	TGTGCCAGCAGTCAAGGGCGTCAGCCCCAGCATTTT
NA	TRBJ2-1	14	TRBV11-2	TRBD1	CASSLDKGAREQFF	TGTGCCAGCAGCTTAGATAAGGGGGCTAGGGAGCAGTTCTTC
NA	TRBJ2-3	16	TRBV4-1	TRBD2	CASSQGTSGRGDTQYF	TGCGCCAGCAGCCAAGGAACTAGCGGGAGGGGGGATACGCAGTATTTT
NA	TRBJ2-7	18	TRBV11-2	TRBD2	CASSSGLAGGITNYEQYF	TGTGCCAGCAGCTCGGGACTAGCGGGAGGGATCACCAACTACGAGCAGTACTTC
NA	TRBJ2-3	15	TRBV7-3	NA	CASSLTSQSTDTQYF	TGTGCCAGCAGCTTAACGTCCCAGAGTACAGATACGCAGTATTTT
NA	TRBJ2-1	20	TRBV18	TRBD1	CASSPPKGQGADKPYNEQFF	TGTGCCAGCTCACCACCGAAGGGCCAGGGGGCTGACAAACCCTACAATGAGCAGTTCTTC
few	TRBJ2-7	13	TRBV6-6	NA	CASTQPDFYEQYF	TGTGCCAGCACCCAACCGGATTTCTACGAGCAGTACTTC
NA	TRBJ2-5	13	TRBV20-1	NA	CSAIDYFAETQYF	TGCAGTGCTATTGACTATTTCGCGGAGACCCAGTACTTC
NA	TRBJ2-7	14	TRBV5-1	NA	CASSLGERGNEQYF	TGCGCCAGCAGCTTGGGGGAAAGGGGGAACGAGCAGTACTTC
NA	TRBJ2-7	13	TRBV12-3/TRBV12-4	NA	CASGRDMAYEQYF	TGTGCCAGCGGTAGGGACATGGCCTACGAGCAGTACTTC
NA	TRBJ2-3	16	TRBV3-1/TRBV3-2	NA	CASSPSARGGADTQYF	TGTGCCAGCAGCCCATCCGCCAGAGGGGGTGCAGATACGCAGTATTTT
NA	TRBJ2-1	14	TRBV9	NA	CASSRSGPNNEQFF	TGTGCCAGCAGTCGGTCCGGGCCAAACAATGAGCAGTTCTTC